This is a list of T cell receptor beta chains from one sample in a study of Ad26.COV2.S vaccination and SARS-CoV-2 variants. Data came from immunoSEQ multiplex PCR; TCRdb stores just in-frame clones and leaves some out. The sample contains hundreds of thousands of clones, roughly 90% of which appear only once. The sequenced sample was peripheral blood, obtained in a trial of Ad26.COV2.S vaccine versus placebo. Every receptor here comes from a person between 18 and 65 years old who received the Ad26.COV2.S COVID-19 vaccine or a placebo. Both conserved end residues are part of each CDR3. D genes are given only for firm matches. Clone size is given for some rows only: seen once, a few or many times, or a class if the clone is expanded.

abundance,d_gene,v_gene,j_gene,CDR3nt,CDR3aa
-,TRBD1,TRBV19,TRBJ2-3,TGTGCCAGTAGCCTGGACAGGGGGTTCCCAGATACGCAGTATTTT,CASSLDRGFPDTQYF
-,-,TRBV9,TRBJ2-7,TGTGCCAGCAGCGTAGGAATAGGGCAAGAGCAGTACTTC,CASSVGIGQEQYF
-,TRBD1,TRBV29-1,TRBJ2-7,TGCAGCGTTGATGAGACAGGGGGATCCTACGAGCAGTACTTC,CSVDETGGSYEQYF
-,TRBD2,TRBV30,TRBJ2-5,TGTGCCTGGAGTGCAGGGACTAGCGGGAGTCGGGAGACCCAGTACTTC,CAWSAGTSGSRETQYF
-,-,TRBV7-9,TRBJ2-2,TGTGCCAGCAGGAACCCGAAGGCCGGGGAGCTGTTTTTT,CASRNPKAGELFF
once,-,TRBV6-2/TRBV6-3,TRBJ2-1,TGTGCCAGCAGTTACCTGGGAAGGAATGAGCAGTTCTTC,CASSYLGRNEQFF
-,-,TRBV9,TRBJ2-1,TGTGCCAGCAGCTACCAGCTACGGAATGAGCAGTTCTTC,CASSYQLRNEQFF
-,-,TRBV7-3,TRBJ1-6,TGTGCCAGCAGCTCATATAATTCACCCCTCCACTTT,CASSSYNSPLHF
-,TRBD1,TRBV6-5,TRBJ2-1,TGTGCCAGCAGGGCGGGACAGGGGGCGGATAATGAGCAGTTCTTC,CASRAGQGADNEQFF
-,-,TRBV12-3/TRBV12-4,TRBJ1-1,TGTGCCAGCAGTTTTTACACTGAAGCTTTCTTT,CASSFYTEAFF
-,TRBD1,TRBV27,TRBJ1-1,TGTGCCAGCAGGACAGGGGGCTTAGGGAACACTGAAGCTTTCTTT,CASRTGGLGNTEAFF
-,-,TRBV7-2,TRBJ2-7,TGTGCCAGCAGCTTAGTAGGTCCGGAAAGGGGTGACGAGCAGTACTTC,CASSLVGPERGDEQYF
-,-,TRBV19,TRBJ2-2,TGTGCCAGTAGTATCCTGGGGCTAGCCGTAACCGGGGAGCTGTTTTTT,CASSILGLAVTGELFF
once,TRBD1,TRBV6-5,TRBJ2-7,TGTGCCAGCAGCCAAAGGACAGGGCCCTTTGGCGAGCAGTACTTC,CASSQRTGPFGEQYF
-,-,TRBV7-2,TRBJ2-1,TGTGCCAGCAGCTCCGGGACCGCTTACTACAATGAGCAGTTCTTC,CASSSGTAYYNEQFF
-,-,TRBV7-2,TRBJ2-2,TGTGCCAGCAGCACTCGGGACGGTACCACCGGGGAGCTGTTTTTT,CASSTRDGTTGELFF
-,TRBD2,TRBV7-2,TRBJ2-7,TGTGCCAGCACCCGGACTAGCGGACCCTACGAGCAGTACTTC,CASTRTSGPYEQYF
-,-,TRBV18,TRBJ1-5,TGTGCCAGCTCACCGGGGGGAGGAGCTGGGCAGCCCCAGCATTTT,CASSPGGGAGQPQHF
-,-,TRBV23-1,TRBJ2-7,TGCGCCAGCAGTCAATGGTTCGGAATGGGGGCATCTTTCGACGAGCAGTACTTC,CASSQWFGMGASFDEQYF
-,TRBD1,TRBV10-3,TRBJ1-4,TGTGCCATCAGTGAGTCTGTTGAGACAGGGGGGGAAAAACTGTTTTTT,CAISESVETGGEKLFF
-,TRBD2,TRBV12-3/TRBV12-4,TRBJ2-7,TGTGCCAGCAGTGCCGGACTAGCCAGGGAGCAGTACTTC,CASSAGLAREQYF
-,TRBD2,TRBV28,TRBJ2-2,TGTGCCAGCAGCACCGGGGGGGGGATCGACACCGGGGAGCTGTTTTTT,CASSTGGGIDTGELFF
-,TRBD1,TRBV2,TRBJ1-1,TGTGCCAGCAGTGAAATTAGGGACAGGGACGGCTTCTTT,CASSEIRDRDGFF
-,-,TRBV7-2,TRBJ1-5,TGTGCCAGCAGCTTAGCCAATCAGCCCCAGCATTTT,CASSLANQPQHF
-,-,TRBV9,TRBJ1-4,TGTGCCAGCAGCGAAAGGGAAGGGATTAATGAAAAACTGTTTTTT,CASSEREGINEKLFF